The sequence of this T cell receptor beta chain was determined in a study of blood T cell repertoires in COVID-19. Background on the study: Material from acute and convalescent COVID-19 was sourced from the United States, Italy and Spain. PBMCs, B-cell-depleted T cells, or T cells provided the cDNA or gDNA that made up the material.

In the original workflow: Estimated nucleated cell counts came from reference gene primer amplification. Profiling relied on immunoSEQ multiplex PCR, and the TCRdb table lists in-frame clones only, not all of them. The V and J calls and the clone size are those of that table, but D and trimming were determined from the DNA. The repertoire holds fewer than 350,000 clones, about 89% seen once, with 4.6% in the top ten. CDR1 and CDR2 (germline): SGDLS, YYNGEE. This CDR3 has 14 residues. With 2 bases removed from V and 1 base from J, the gap between germline ends came to 7 bases. The chain carries TRBV9 and TRBJ1-3; D is ambiguous. The receptor's source is a middle-aged man with acute or convalescent COVID-19. Sequenced input: peripheral blood. The CDR3 protein is CASSVGVSGNTIYF. DNA for the CDR3: TGTGCCAGCAGCGTCGGGGTGTCTGGAAACACCATATATTTT.